The clone carrying this T cell receptor (beta chain) was seen just once. Its antigen is currently unknown. The data are from a study of vaccination effects on CD4 cells after COVID-19. Broader study findings: Recruitment yielded few convalescent patients, and the study had no early post-infection timepoints.

On roughly day 10 of culture, CD4+ T cells were separated out. This table comes from immunoSEQ multiplex PCR, and its TCRdb copy is limited to in-frame clones, with some not included. The repertoire has 70,000 to 75,000 clones, roughly three quarters of them found once; the top ten carry roughly 2%. The source of this sequence is a human donor who received a COVID-19 vaccine. Sequencing was performed on CD4+ T cells from PBMCs cultured without peptide, taken before COVID-19 vaccination.

The CDR3 is CASSSRERGIAEAFF. The CDR3 DNA follows: TGCGCCAGCAGCTCGAGAGAAAGGGGGATCGCTGAAGCTTTCTTT. The chain employs TRBV5-1 and TRBJ1-1; a weak D match, TRBD1 (6 bases). The CDR3 covers 15 residues. CDR1 SGHRS and CDR2 YFSETQ come from the germline V gene. With 3 bases removed from V and 6 bases from J, the gap between germline ends came to 18 bases.